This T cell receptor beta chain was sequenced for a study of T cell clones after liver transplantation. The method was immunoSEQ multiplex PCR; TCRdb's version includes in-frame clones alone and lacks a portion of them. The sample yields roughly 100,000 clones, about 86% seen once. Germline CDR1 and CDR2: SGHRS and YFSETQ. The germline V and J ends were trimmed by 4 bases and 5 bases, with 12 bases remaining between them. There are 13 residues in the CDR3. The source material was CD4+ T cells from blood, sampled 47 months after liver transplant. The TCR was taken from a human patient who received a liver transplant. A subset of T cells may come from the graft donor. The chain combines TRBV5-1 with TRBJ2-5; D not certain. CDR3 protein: CASSPRTEETQYF. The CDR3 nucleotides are TGCGCCAGCAGCCCGCGGACGGAGGAGACCCAGTACTTC. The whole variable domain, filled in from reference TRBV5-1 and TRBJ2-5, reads KAGVTQTPRYLIKTRGQQVTLSCSPISGHRSVSWYQQTPGQGLQFLFEYFSETQRNKGNFPGRFSGRQFSNSRSEMNVSTLELGDSALYLCASSPRTEETQYFGPGTRLLVL.